The rows below give T cell receptor beta chains drawn from one sample of a study of blood T cells in healthy people across ages. TCRdb re-analysed the 5' RACE reads in MiXCR, keeping a single row per CDR3 protein. The data show 800,000 to 900,000 distinct CDR3 sequences, with 62% seen just once and 25% to 30% held by the top ten. The sequencing sample was made of blood. The source is a man younger than 45 in good health. The conserved cysteine and the conserved F or W are not part of the CDR3 here.

TRBJ2-5	TRBV7-2	ASSAGFFQGEQY
TRBJ2-2	TRBV12-3/TRBV12-4	ASSFFRGNTGELF
TRBJ2-5	TRBV6-2/TRBV6-3	ASSGSQETQY
TRBJ2-1	TRBV5-1	ASSTTGPPIYNEQF
TRBJ1-6	TRBV7-2	ASRRTGLSNSPLH
TRBJ1-5	TRBV9	ASTARNQPQH
TRBJ2-2	TRBV6-5	ASKGQGLGTGELF
TRBJ1-2	TRBV2	ASKTREPSVYGYT
NA	TRBV29-1	SGEVSYEQY
TRBJ2-3	TRBV5-1	ASSSAGLVDTQY
TRBJ2-1	TRBV28	ASSPQQGSSYNEQF
TRBJ2-7	TRBV7-2	ASSLEASGGAYEQY
TRBJ2-1	TRBV4-3	ASSIGLAGDEQF
TRBJ1-6	TRBV20-1	SARDLHSPLH
TRBJ1-5	TRBV6-2/TRBV6-3	ASSRGEIGQGADQPQH
TRBJ2-1	TRBV29-1	SVDVYNEQF
TRBJ2-7	TRBV7-2	ASSPRGTSLNEQY
TRBJ2-1	TRBV12-3/TRBV12-4	ASSSLKGFWGTYNEQF
TRBJ2-4	TRBV12-3/TRBV12-4	ASSTPDRIQY
TRBJ2-1	TRBV5-5	ASSLPQGEQF